This is a list of T cell receptor beta chains from one sample in a study of T cell responses to AZD1222 COVID-19 vaccine. Assay used: immunoSEQ multiplex PCR; TCRdb lists only in-frame clones, some missing. The data show tens of thousands of clones, with around 88% seen just once and around 17% held by the top ten. Sequenced material: peripheral blood, taken on day 0 of AZD1222 vaccination. These receptor sequences come from an adult in good health. Both conserved end residues are part of each CDR3. The D gene is left open where the match is weak. Clone sizes are given selectively: once, few, many, or a class where the clone is expanded.

TRBJ2-7,-,TRBV5-6,-,12,TGTGCCAGCAGCTTTAGTGTAGGCGAGCAGTACTTC,CASSFSVGEQYF
TRBJ2-7,TRBD1,TRBV15,-,15,TGTGCCACCAGCGAAACAGGGGCTAAGCTATACGAGCAGTACTTC,CATSETGAKLYEQYF
TRBJ2-7,-,TRBV28,-,11,TGTGCCAGCACAACAGCCTACGAGCAGTACTTC,CASTTAYEQYF
TRBJ2-7,TRBD2,TRBV9,-,15,TGTGCCAGCAGCGTAGCGGCTAGCGGGGGGTACGAGCAGTACTTC,CASSVAASGGYEQYF
TRBJ1-2,TRBD1,TRBV6-5,-,14,TGTGCCAGCAGCTCCCGGCGGGACAGCTATGGCTACACCTTC,CASSSRRDSYGYTF
TRBJ2-1,TRBD1,TRBV7-3,-,17,TGTGCCAGCAGCCCGCGACAGGGGGCGTTCGAAGACAATGAGCAGTTCTTC,CASSPRQGAFEDNEQFF
TRBJ2-5,-,TRBV7-9,-,12,TGTGCCAGCAATCGGGGTTTGGAGACCCAGTACTTC,CASNRGLETQYF
TRBJ1-1,-,TRBV6-5,-,14,TGTGCCAGCAAAAATCGTGCAAAAGAGGCTGAAGCTTTCTTT,CASKNRAKEAEAFF
TRBJ2-2,-,TRBV6-1,-,14,TGTGCCAGCAGCCTCAAACAGGGTGCCGGGGAGCTGTTTTTT,CASSLKQGAGELFF
TRBJ1-1,-,TRBV28,-,14,TGTGCCAGCACAACGGAGTCAGGCAACACTGAAGCTTTCTTT,CASTTESGNTEAFF
TRBJ2-1,TRBD1,TRBV7-3,-,15,TGTGCCAGCAGTGGACAGGGGGACGCCTACAATGAGCAGTTCTTC,CASSGQGDAYNEQFF
TRBJ2-2,TRBD1,TRBV15,few,15,TGTGCCACCAGCAGAGATTATGGACAGGGTAAAGAGCTGTTTTTT,CATSRDYGQGKELFF
TRBJ1-3,TRBD1,TRBV4-1,-,15,TGCGCCAGCAGCCAAAGAGGGACAGCTGGAAACACCATATATTTT,CASSQRGTAGNTIYF
TRBJ2-5,-,TRBV28,-,11,TGTGCCAGTGCTCGAGGGGGGACCCAGTACTTC,CASARGGTQYF
TRBJ2-7,-,TRBV5-6,few,14,TGTGCCAGCAGCTTGGGGACAGTAGTCTACGAGCAGTACTTC,CASSLGTVVYEQYF
TRBJ1-1,-,TRBV5-6,-,14,TGTGCCAGCAGCTTGGATGACGAGGCTCTAAGTGCTTTCTTT,CASSLDDEALSAFF
TRBJ2-1,-,TRBV12-2,-,14,TGTGCAAGTTCCAGCGGGAGGAATAGGAATGAGCAGTTCTTC,CASSSGRNRNEQFF
TRBJ1-2,TRBD1,TRBV19,-,16,TGTGCCAGTAGCCCATCCTCAGGGGGATCTTACTATGGCTACACCTTC,CASSPSSGGSYYGYTF
TRBJ2-1,-,TRBV5-6,once,15,TGTGCCAGCAGCTCCCTTTCGGGAGCCAGCAATGAGCAGTTCTTC,CASSSLSGASNEQFF
TRBJ1-1,TRBD1,TRBV9,-,14,TGTGCCAGCAGTCCTACAGGGGAGGACACTGAAGCTTTCTTT,CASSPTGEDTEAFF
TRBJ1-2,-,TRBV6-5,-,13,TGTGCCAGCAAACAGGACTGGTCCGATGGCTACACCTTC,CASKQDWSDGYTF
TRBJ1-3,-,TRBV4-1,-,15,TGCGCCAGCAGCCAAGATTATTCGGCAGGAAACACCATATATTTT,CASSQDYSAGNTIYF
TRBJ1-1,-,TRBV28,-,13,TGTGCCAGCAGTTGGTTTATGAACACTGAAGCTTTCTTT,CASSWFMNTEAFF
TRBJ2-2,-,TRBV7-7,few,17,TGTGCTAGCAGCTCCGCTAGCGTCAGAGCAGACACCGGGGAGCTGTTTTTT,CASSSASVRADTGELFF
TRBJ2-2,-,TRBV5-6,-,16,TGTGCCAGCAGCTCCAGTAGGGGGGAGAACACCGGGGAGCTGTTTTTT,CASSSSRGENTGELFF
TRBJ2-3,-,TRBV28,-,12,TGTGCCAGCAGTTTTAAGGTGGATACGCAGTATTTT,CASSFKVDTQYF
TRBJ1-3,-,TRBV4-1,-,17,TGCGCCAGCAGCCAAGACGATGACACCTACTCTGGAAACACCATATATTTT,CASSQDDDTYSGNTIYF
TRBJ2-1,TRBD2,TRBV24-1,once,17,TGTGCCACCAGTGATTTGCCCTCAGCGGGAGGTAGCGATGAGCAGTTCTTC,CATSDLPSAGGSDEQFF
TRBJ2-7,-,TRBV7-9,-,15,TGTGCCAGCAGCTTAGATTTCCAGGGAATCCACGAGCAGTACTTC,CASSLDFQGIHEQYF
TRBJ1-4,-,TRBV27,-,17,TGTGCCAGCAGTCCAAAAAACCGACGGATAGCCCATGAAAAACTGTTTTTT,CASSPKNRRIAHEKLFF
TRBJ1-3,-,TRBV12-3/TRBV12-4,-,12,TGTGCCAGCACCTTGGCCGAAAACACCATATATTTT,CASTLAENTIYF
TRBJ2-7,TRBD1,TRBV3-1/TRBV3-2,-,14,TGTGCCAGCAGCCAAGGACAGGGCGGCTACGAGCAGTACTTC,CASSQGQGGYEQYF
TRBJ1-6,TRBD1,TRBV7-3,-,14,TGTGCCAGCAGCCTACAGGGGTTTAACTCACCCCTCCACTTT,CASSLQGFNSPLHF
TRBJ2-7,-,TRBV12-1,-,15,TGTGCCAGCACCAACTGTGCGGGAAGGGAGTACGAGCAGTACTTC,CASTNCAGREYEQYF
TRBJ2-3,TRBD2,TRBV10-3,-,17,TGTGCCATCAGTGACTCTAGCGGGAGGGCCGGGACAGATACGCAGTATTTT,CAISDSSGRAGTDTQYF
TRBJ1-5,-,TRBV6-2/TRBV6-3,few,14,TGTGCCAGCAGCACCGGGTCTTATAATCAGCCCCAGCATTTT,CASSTGSYNQPQHF
TRBJ2-1,-,TRBV6-5,once,13,TGTGCCAGCAGCAAAACAGGGAACAATGAGCAGTTCTTC,CASSKTGNNEQFF
TRBJ1-4,TRBD1,TRBV7-9,-,14,TGTGCCAGCAGCCAGACAGGGGAGGCTGAAAAACTGTTTTTT,CASSQTGEAEKLFF
TRBJ2-7,-,TRBV6-5,-,14,TGTGCCAGCAGAGGGGCGAGAAACTCCTACGAGCAGTACTTC,CASRGARNSYEQYF
TRBJ2-7,-,TRBV4-3,medium-sized,13,TGCGCCAGCAGTCACGGAAGAATGTACGAGCAGTACTTC,CASSHGRMYEQYF
TRBJ2-7,TRBD1,TRBV28,-,13,TGTGCCAGCAGTCGTCAGGGGGCAAACGAGCAGTACTTC,CASSRQGANEQYF
TRBJ1-2,-,TRBV28,-,11,TGTGCCAGCAGTACGGGGTATGGCTACACCTTC,CASSTGYGYTF
TRBJ2-6,-,TRBV5-1,-,21,TGCGCCAGCAGCTTGGATGGGGAGGAGATTGGCCTCTACTCTGGGGCCAACGTCCTGACTTTC,CASSLDGEEIGLYSGANVLTF
TRBJ2-1,-,TRBV30,-,15,TGTGCCTGGAGTGTACCACCGGGGGAATACAATGAGCAGTTCTTC,CAWSVPPGEYNEQFF
TRBJ2-2,TRBD2,TRBV3-1/TRBV3-2,-,23,TGTGCCAGCAGCCAAAAGACCCTCGGCGGACTAGCGGCTAATGAGATGATCACCGGGGAGCTGTTTTTT,CASSQKTLGGLAANEMITGELFF
TRBJ1-1,-,TRBV6-2/TRBV6-3,-,13,TGTGCCAGCAGTTACCGAAGGGATACTGAAGCTTTCTTT,CASSYRRDTEAFF
TRBJ2-3,TRBD2,TRBV3-1/TRBV3-2,-,18,TGTGCCAGCAGCCAAGATCTAGCGGGAGGACCTAGCACAGATACGCAGTATTTT,CASSQDLAGGPSTDTQYF
TRBJ2-7,-,TRBV2,-,16,TGTGCCAGCAGTGAACCGGACAGCCTCAACTCCTACGAGCAGTACTTC,CASSEPDSLNSYEQYF
TRBJ2-7,-,TRBV7-9,-,14,TGTGCCAGCAGCCCCCAAAGGAGCTCCTACGAGCAGTACTTC,CASSPQRSSYEQYF